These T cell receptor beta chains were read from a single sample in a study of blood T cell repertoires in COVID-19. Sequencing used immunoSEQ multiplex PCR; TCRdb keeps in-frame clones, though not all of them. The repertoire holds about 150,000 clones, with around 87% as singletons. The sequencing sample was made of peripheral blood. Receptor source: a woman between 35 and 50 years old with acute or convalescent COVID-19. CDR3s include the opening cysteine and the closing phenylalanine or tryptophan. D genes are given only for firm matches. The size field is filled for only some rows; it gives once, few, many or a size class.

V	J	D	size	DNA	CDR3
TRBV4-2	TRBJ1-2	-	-	TGTGCCAGCAGCCAAGATGAAAACAGCTATGGCTACACCTTC	CASSQDENSYGYTF
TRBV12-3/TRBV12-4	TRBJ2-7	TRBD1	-	TGTGCCAGCAGGACAGGGTTCTCCGAGCAGTACTTC	CASRTGFSEQYF
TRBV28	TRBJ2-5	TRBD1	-	TGTGCCAGCAGCCCGGGGGACAGGGGGCACGAGACCCAGTACTTC	CASSPGDRGHETQYF
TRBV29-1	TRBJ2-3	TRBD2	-	TGCAGCGTTGAATGGGCTAGCGGGGGGGCGGGAGATACGCAGTATTTT	CSVEWASGGAGDTQYF
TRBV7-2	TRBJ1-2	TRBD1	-	TGTGCCAGCAGCTACCCGACAGGGTTTGACTATGGCTACACCTTC	CASSYPTGFDYGYTF
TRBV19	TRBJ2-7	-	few	TGTGCCAGGGAGTCTTCGGCGGACTACGAGCAGTACTTC	CARESSADYEQYF
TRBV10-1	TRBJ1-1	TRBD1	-	TGCGCCAGCAGTCCTCAGGGGGTCGGGACTGAAGCTTTCTTT	CASSPQGVGTEAFF
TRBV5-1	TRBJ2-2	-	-	TGCGCCAGCAGCTTGGCCAATAGATGGAGGTCGAACACCGGGGAGCTGTTTTTT	CASSLANRWRSNTGELFF
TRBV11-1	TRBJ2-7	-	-	TGTGCCAGCAGCTTAGACATGGACAGCTCCTACGAGCAGTACTTC	CASSLDMDSSYEQYF
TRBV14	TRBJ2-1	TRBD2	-	TGTGCCAGCAGCCAAACTAGCGGGGGGGTTGGTGAGCAGTTCTTC	CASSQTSGGVGEQFF
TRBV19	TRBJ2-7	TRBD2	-	TGTGCCAGTAGTATAAAGGCTAGCGGGAGAACTCTCAACCGCGGCCATACCTACGAGCAGTACTTC	CASSIKASGRTLNRGHTYEQYF
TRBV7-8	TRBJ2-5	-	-	TGTGCCAGCAGCCCACACCGACTAGATTCGGAGACCCAGTACTTC	CASSPHRLDSETQYF
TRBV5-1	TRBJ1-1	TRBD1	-	TGCGCCAGCCGATCTCAGGGGGCTGAAGCTTTCTTT	CASRSQGAEAFF
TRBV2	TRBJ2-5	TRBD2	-	TGTGCCAGCAGCCCAGGTGGACTAGCGGGGGGGCGTACGGAGACCCAGTACTTC	CASSPGGLAGGRTETQYF
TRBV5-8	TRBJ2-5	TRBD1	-	TGTGCCAGCAGCGACAGGGGGTTCCAAGAGACCCAGTACTTC	CASSDRGFQETQYF
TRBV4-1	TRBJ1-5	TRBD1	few	TGCGCCAGCAGCCAATATGACAGGGTGGGGCAGCCCCAGCATTTT	CASSQYDRVGQPQHF
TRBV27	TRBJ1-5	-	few	TGTGCCAGCAGTTTCCTCAATCAGCCCCAGCATTTT	CASSFLNQPQHF
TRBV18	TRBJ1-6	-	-	TGTGCCAGCTCAAGGATCAGGGTAGACGATTCACCCCTCCACTTT	CASSRIRVDDSPLHF
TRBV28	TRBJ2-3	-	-	TGTGCCAGCAGTTTAGGGGCAGGGCTCACAGATACGCAGTATTTT	CASSLGAGLTDTQYF
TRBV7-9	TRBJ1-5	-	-	TGTGCCAGCAGGCCGGGGGAGGGACCCAATCAGCCCCAGCATTTT	CASRPGEGPNQPQHF
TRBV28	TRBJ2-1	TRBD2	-	TGTGCCAGCCACCGACTAGCGGGGGGGCCTGGTAATGAGCAGTTCTTC	CASHRLAGGPGNEQFF
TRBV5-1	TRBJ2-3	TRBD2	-	TGCGCCAGTAGACATAGCGGGACTAGGGGAGATACGCAGTATTTT	CASRHSGTRGDTQYF
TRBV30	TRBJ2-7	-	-	TGTGCCTGGAGCGACAGACTCTACGAGCAGTACTTC	CAWSDRLYEQYF
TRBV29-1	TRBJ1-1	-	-	TGCAGCGTTGAGACGGGCACTGAAGCTTTCTTT	CSVETGTEAFF
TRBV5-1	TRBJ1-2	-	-	TGCGCCAGCAGCCCCTTGGGCAGAGCCTATGGCTACACCTTC	CASSPLGRAYGYTF
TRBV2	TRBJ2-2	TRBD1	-	TGTGCCAGCAGTAGGGGGCGCCCGGATACCGGGGAGCTGTTTTTT	CASSRGRPDTGELFF
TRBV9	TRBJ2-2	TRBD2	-	TGTGCCAGCAGCGGTCCTAGCGGGAGATCAGTCCGAACCGGGGAGCTGTTTTTT	CASSGPSGRSVRTGELFF
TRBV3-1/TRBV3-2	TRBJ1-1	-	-	TGTGCCAGCAGCCAAGGGGAGGGCACTGAAGCTTTCTTT	CASSQGEGTEAFF
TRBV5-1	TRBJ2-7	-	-	TGCGCCAGCAGCCCGGAGCCGGGAAACAGGGAGACCTCCTACGAGCAGTACTTC	CASSPEPGNRETSYEQYF
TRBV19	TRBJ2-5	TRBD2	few	TGTGCCAGTAGTATAGGGGGCGGGAGGCGGTCAGAGACCCAGTACTTC	CASSIGGGRRSETQYF
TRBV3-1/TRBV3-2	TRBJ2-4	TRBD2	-	TGTGCCAGCAGCCAAGATTTCCTAGCGGGAGGATCGGCCAAAAACATTCAGTACTTC	CASSQDFLAGGSAKNIQYF
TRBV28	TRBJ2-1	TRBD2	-	TGTGCCAGCAGTTTAGGCGGGGGGTTCAATGAGCAGTTCTTC	CASSLGGGFNEQFF
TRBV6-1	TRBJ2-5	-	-	TGTGCCAGCAGTGAAGATCGGAGTGGGACCCAGTACTTC	CASSEDRSGTQYF
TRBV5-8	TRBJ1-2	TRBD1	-	TGTGCCAGCAGCTTGAGCTACAGGGGGCCCGGCTACACCTTC	CASSLSYRGPGYTF
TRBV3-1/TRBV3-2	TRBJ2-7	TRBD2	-	TGTGCCAGCAGCCATGCTTCTAGCGGTTACTCCTACGAGCAGTACTTC	CASSHASSGYSYEQYF
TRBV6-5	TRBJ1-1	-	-	TGTGCCAGCAGTTACGGAGGGGGGGACACTGAAGCTTTCTTT	CASSYGGGDTEAFF
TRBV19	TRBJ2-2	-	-	TGTGCCAGTAGTATAGGGGTCGGGGGATTGGCCGGGGAGCTGTTTTTT	CASSIGVGGLAGELFF
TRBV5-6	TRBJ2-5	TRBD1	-	TGTGCCAGCAGCGCAGGGACAGATCAAGAGACCCAGTACTTC	CASSAGTDQETQYF
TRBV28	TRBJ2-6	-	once	TGTGCCAGCAGTTTTCTTTTTCCGAGACAGGAAAGCTCTGGGGCCAACGTCCTGACTTTC	CASSFLFPRQESSGANVLTF
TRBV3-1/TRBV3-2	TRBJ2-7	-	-	TGTGCCAGCAGCCAAGGGGCGTCCGAGCAGTACTTC	CASSQGASEQYF
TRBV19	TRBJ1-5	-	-	TGTGCCAGTAGTATTTGGGGCACCGTTCTCAATCAGCCCCAGCATTTT	CASSIWGTVLNQPQHF
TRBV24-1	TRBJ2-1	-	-	TGTGCCACCAGTGACCTAGCATCCAATGAGCAGTTCTTC	CATSDLASNEQFF
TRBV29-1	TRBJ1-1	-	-	TGCAGCTCGATCTTGCTGAGCACTGAAGCTTTCTTT	CSSILLSTEAFF
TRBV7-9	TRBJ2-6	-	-	TGTGCCAGCAGCCGACGGTCAGGGGCTGGGGCCAACGTCCTGACTTTC	CASSRRSGAGANVLTF
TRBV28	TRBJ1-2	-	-	TGTGCCAGCTTCGGGGGTGGGACTGCACACTATGGCTACACCTTC	CASFGGGTAHYGYTF
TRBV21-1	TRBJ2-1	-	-	TGTGCCAGCAGCAAAAGGAGGGCCGTGCAGGGGGCAATTTTAACCTACAATGAGCAGTTCTTC	CASSKRRAVQGAILTYNEQFF
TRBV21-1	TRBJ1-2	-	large	TGTGCCAGCAGCAAAGTGTCAGATTTCTATGGCTACACCTTC	CASSKVSDFYGYTF
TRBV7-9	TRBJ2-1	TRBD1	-	TGTGCCAGCAGCTCTTCGACAGGGGGCTTGAGTGCCTACAATGAGCAGTTCTTC	CASSSSTGGLSAYNEQFF
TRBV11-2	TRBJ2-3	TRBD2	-	TGTGCCAGCAGCTTAGCTAGCGGGGTTAGCACAGATACGCAGTATTTT	CASSLASGVSTDTQYF
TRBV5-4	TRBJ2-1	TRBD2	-	TGTGCCAGCAGCTTGGCCAGCGGGGGGGTATACAATGAGCAGTTCTTC	CASSLASGGVYNEQFF
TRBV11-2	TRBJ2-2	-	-	TGTGCCAGCAGCTTCACTAGCCCCGGGGAGCTGTTTTTT	CASSFTSPGELFF
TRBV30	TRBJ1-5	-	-	TGTGCCTGGAGCGCGGGGTTGGGTCAGCCCCAGCATTTT	CAWSAGLGQPQHF
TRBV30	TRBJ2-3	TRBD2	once	TGTGCCTGGAGTGTAGCGGGGGGGCTGACAGATACGCAGTATTTT	CAWSVAGGLTDTQYF
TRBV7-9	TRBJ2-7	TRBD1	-	TGTGCCAGTAGCCTGGGACAGGTGGGGTCCTACGAGCAGTACTTC	CASSLGQVGSYEQYF
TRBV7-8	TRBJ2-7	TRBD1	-	TGTGCCAGCACCAACCGGACAGGGGGCTACGAGCAGTACTTC	CASTNRTGGYEQYF
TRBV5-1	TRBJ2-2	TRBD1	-	TGCGCCAGCAGCCTGACCCGCCCTCAGGGGGCTCCCGGGGAGCTGTTTTTT	CASSLTRPQGAPGELFF
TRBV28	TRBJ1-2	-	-	TGTGCCAGCAGCTTACGCGCCTATGGCTACACCTTC	CASSLRAYGYTF